The clone carrying this T cell receptor beta chain was counted once. The data are from a study of blood T cell dynamics during melanoma immunotherapy. Looking at the study overall: First-line therapy was either pembrolizumab or nivolumab with ipilimumab for metastatic melanoma.

Sequencing used immunoSEQ multiplex PCR; TCRdb keeps in-frame clones, though not all of them. The sample has about 11,000 clones, about four fifths seen once. Time point defined: week 3, after first cycle of checkpoint inhibitor. Apart from two fast progressors, RECIST 1.1 response was judged 12 weeks post-infusion. This material consisted of blood, taken from a patient treated with checkpoint blockade. This TCR was sampled from a human donor with melanoma.

The CDR3 DNA follows: TGTGCCAGCAGCTTATCCGGGGACACTGAAGCTTTCTTT. Protein: CASSLSGDTEAFF. This chain uses TRBV7-3 with TRBJ1-1, with D hard to call. The CDR3 has 13 residues. V was trimmed by 2 bases and J by 3 bases, leaving 7 bases between them. Looked up from germline, CDR1 is SGHTA and CDR2 is FQGTGA.